The 9 T cell receptor beta chains below come from one sample, sequenced in a study of T cell repertoires in cytomegalovirus infection. TCRdb itself ran the reads through MiXCR, one entry per CDR3 protein. The data contain around 430,000 distinct CDR3 sequences, approximately 46% of them seen just once; the ten biggest clones take up around 45%. Their specific antigens are unknown. Sequenced here: cultured PBMCs, sampled from culture after CMV antigen stimulation. The receptors originated from a human donor in good health (CMV status not recorded). Some clones in this sample may be carry-over from other donors' samples.

The J gene is TRBJ1-4, the V gene TRBV6-1, with D possibly TRBD1 on 6 matching bases. The CDR3 totals 13 residues. Trimming left V 7 bases short and J 8 bases short, with 14 bases between. Germline values: CDR1 MNHNS, CDR2 SASEGT. CDR3: CASIQGKEEKLFF. CDR3 coding DNA: TGTGCCAGCATCCAGGGGAAGGAAGAAAAACTGTTTTTT.

The rearrangement joins TRBV7-6 to TRBJ1-1; D gene ambiguous. Germline CDR1 is SGHVS and CDR2 is FNYEAQ. The CDR3 is made up of 13 amino acids. Trimming left V 5 bases short and J 0 bases short, with 7 bases between. CDR3 residues: CASSEKVNTEAFF. CDR3 in DNA: TGTGCCAGCAGCGAAAAAGTGAACACTGAAGCTTTCTTT.

A few counts support this clonotype. In nucleotides, the CDR3 is TGTGCCAGTAGTAAGGGACACGGGAACACTGAAGCTTTCTTT. Translated: CASSKGHGNTEAFF. The gene calls are TRBV19 and TRBJ1-1, with D possibly being TRBD1 (6 bases). The CDR3 has 14 residues. The germline V gene encodes CDR1 LNHDA and CDR2 SQIVND (reference sequence). Trimming pared 4 bases from V and 1 base from J, leaving 10 bases between.

The chain joins TRBV10-3 to TRBJ2-1, with TRBD1 matching 7 bases. Trimming took 4 bases from V and 3 from J; bases not matched to a gene: 6. This CDR3 is built from 15 residues. Germline V gives CDR1 ENHRY, CDR2 SYGVKD. CDR3: CAISGDSAFYNEQFF. The CDR3 coding sequence is TGTGCCATCAGTGGGGACAGTGCCTTCTACAATGAGCAGTTCTTC.

The sample holds a few counts of this clonotype. V gene TRBV7-9 combines with J gene TRBJ2-7; 7 nucleotides line up with TRBD2. The CDR3 loop spans 17 amino acids. Germline trimming cut 2 bases from V and 7 bases from J; bases unmatched to any gene: 17. CDR1 and CDR2 (germline): SEHNR, FQNEAQ (reference sequence). The CDR3 bases are TGTGCCAGCAGCTTACTTCCCGGGACTATCTCCTTGGGGGAGCAGTACTTC. This gives the protein CASSLLPGTISLGEQYF.

V usage is TRBV7-6 and J usage is TRBJ1-1, with a possible D match to TRBD1 (5 bases). Trimming took off 4 bases at V and 5 bases at J, with 20 bases between the two ends. The germline V gene has CDR1 SGHVS and CDR2 FNYEAQ. The CDR3 is made up of 16 amino acids. CDR3 residues: CASSSLSGGIRTEAFF. DNA for the CDR3: TGTGCCAGCAGCTCCCTCAGCGGGGGAATACGGACTGAAGCTTTCTTT.

In regard to this clonotype: The germline gene is not matched at one end of the junction; a read error may be the cause. The CDR3 loop reads CANSPGTSFNEQFF. CDR3 sequence (DNA): TGTGCCAATAGCCCGGGCACCTCCTTCAATGAGCAGTTCTTC. The rearrangement uses TRBV19 and TRBJ2-1; D uncertain. This CDR3 has 14 amino acids. Looked up from germline, CDR1 is LNHDA and CDR2 is SQIVND (reference sequence).

Only a few counts were recorded for this clonotype. The CDR3 region has the DNA TGTGCCAGCAGCTTGTCGGGCGTAGATACGCAGTATTTT. As protein: CASSLSGVDTQYF. The chain has TRBV7-2 and TRBJ2-3, with D unclear. The V end was cut by 3 bases, the J end by 5 bases, with 9 bases between. This CDR3 is built from 13 residues. Germline V CDR1 and CDR2: SGHTA, FQGNSA.

The chain uses TRBV7-2 and TRBJ2-3, with D unclear. CDR1 SGHTA and CDR2 FQGNSA come from the germline V gene. The CDR3 runs 14 residues. Trimming removed 9 bases at V and 1 base at J, with 14 bases between. The CDR3 nucleotides read TGTGCCAGTCACTCCCGGAAGGGCACAGATACGCAGTATTTT. This sequence encodes CASHSRKGTDTQYF.